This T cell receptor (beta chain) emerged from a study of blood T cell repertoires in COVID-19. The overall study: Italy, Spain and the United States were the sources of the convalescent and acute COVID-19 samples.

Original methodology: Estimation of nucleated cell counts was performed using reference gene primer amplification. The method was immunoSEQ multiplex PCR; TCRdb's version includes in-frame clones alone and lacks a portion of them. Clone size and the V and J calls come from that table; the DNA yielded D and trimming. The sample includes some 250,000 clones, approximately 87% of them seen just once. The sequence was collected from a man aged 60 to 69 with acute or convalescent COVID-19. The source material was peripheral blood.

In DNA, the CDR3 is TGTGCCAGCAGCTCGGGCATCGCAGGGAACTATGGCTACACCTTC. Amino acid sequence: CASSSGIAGNYGYTF. V and J are TRBV7-9 and TRBJ1-2; the D gene is possibly TRBD1 (5 bases). Germline V gene sequence: CDR1 SEHNR, CDR2 FQNEAQ (reference sequence). Trimming cost V 4 bases and J 2 bases, with 14 bases left between them. This CDR3 contains 15 residues. Filled out from reference TRBV7-9 and TRBJ1-2, the complete variable domain reads DTGVSQNPRHKITKRGQNVTFRCDPISEHNRLYWYRQTLGQGPEFLTYFQNEAQLEKSRLLSDRFSAERPKGSFSTLEIQRTEQGDSAMYLCASSSGIAGNYGYTFGSGTRLTVV.